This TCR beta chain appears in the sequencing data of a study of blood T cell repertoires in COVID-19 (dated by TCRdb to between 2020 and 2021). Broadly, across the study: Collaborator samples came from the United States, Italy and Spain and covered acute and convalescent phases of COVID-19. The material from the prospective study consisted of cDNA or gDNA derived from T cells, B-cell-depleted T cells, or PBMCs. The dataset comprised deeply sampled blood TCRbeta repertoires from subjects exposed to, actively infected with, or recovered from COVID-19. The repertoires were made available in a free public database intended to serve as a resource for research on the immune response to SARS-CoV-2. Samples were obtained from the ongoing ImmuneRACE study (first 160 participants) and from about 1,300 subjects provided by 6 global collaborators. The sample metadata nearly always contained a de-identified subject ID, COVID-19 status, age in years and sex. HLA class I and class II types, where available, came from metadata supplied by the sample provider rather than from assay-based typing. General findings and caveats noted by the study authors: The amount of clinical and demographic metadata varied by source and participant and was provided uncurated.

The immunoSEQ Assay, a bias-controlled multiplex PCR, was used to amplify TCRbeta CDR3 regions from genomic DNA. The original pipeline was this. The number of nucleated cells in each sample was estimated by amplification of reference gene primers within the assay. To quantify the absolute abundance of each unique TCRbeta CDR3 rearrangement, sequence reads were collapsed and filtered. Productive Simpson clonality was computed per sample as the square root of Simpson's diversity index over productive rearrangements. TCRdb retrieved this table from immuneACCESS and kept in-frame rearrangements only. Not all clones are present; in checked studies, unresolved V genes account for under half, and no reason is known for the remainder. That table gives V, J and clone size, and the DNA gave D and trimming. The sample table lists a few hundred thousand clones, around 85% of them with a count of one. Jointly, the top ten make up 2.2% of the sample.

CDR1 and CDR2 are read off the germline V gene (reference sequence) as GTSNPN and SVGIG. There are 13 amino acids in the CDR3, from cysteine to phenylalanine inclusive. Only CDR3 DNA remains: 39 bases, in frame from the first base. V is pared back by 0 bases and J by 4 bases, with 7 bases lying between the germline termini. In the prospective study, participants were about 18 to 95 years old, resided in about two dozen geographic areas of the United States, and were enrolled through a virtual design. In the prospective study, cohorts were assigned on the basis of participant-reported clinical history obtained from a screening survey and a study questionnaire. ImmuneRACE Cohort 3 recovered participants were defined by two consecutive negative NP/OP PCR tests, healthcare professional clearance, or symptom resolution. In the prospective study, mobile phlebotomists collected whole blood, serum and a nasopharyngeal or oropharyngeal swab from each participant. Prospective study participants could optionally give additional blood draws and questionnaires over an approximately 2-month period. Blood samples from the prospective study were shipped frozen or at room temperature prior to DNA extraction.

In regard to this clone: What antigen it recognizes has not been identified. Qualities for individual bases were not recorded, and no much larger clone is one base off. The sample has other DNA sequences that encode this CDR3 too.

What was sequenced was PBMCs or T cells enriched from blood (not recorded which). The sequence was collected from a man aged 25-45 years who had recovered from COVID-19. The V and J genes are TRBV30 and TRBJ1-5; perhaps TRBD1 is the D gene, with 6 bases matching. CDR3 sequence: CAWSVRGNQPQHF. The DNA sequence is TGTGCCTGGAGTGTCAGGGGAAATCAGCCCCAGCATTTT.